A single sample is the source of the 15 T cell receptor beta chains below, sequenced in a study of a mutant IDH1 vaccine in newly diagnosed glioma. As for time point: baseline, week 1 (first vaccination visit). Treatment noted: pre-vaccination baseline after standard-of-care therapy. TCRdb's table, derived via immunoSEQ multiplex PCR, lists solely in-frame clones and lacks some. This table has about 88,000 clones, over 75% appearing once. The source material was PBMCs, sampled from a glioma patient treated with radiotherapy, temozolomide or both. These receptors all come from a man aged 40-49 years with glioma. Some clones in this sample may be carry-over from other donors' samples.

CDR3 protein: CASSPPRPSYEQYF. The CDR3 DNA reads as TGTGCCAGCTCACCACCCCGCCCCTCCTACGAGCAGTACTTC. The chain employs TRBV18 and TRBJ2-7; D remains ambiguous. Germline V gene sequence: CDR1 KGHSH, CDR2 LQKENI. CDR3 length equals 14 residues. Between the trimmed V and J ends, which lost 0 bases and 0 bases, there was a span of 6 bases.

V and J are TRBV25-1 and TRBJ1-6, with D possibly matching TRBD1 (5 bases). Trimming removed 4 bases at V and 7 bases at J, with 17 bases between. Germline V gene data show CDR1 as MGHDK and CDR2 as SYGVNS. There are 16 residues in the CDR3. The CDR3 sequence: CASSARGGRVNSPLHF. As DNA, the CDR3 is TGTGCCAGCAGTGCCCGCGGGGGACGGGTCAATTCACCCCTCCACTTT.

The V gene is TRBV18, the J gene TRBJ2-5; the D gene is possibly TRBD2 (5 bases). The length of the CDR3 is 15 residues. Trimming pared 3 bases from V and 5 bases from J, leaving 16 bases between. The germline gives CDR1 KGHSH, CDR2 LQKENI. This CDR3 is CASSPVAGAGETQYF. The CDR3 nucleotides are TGTGCCAGCTCACCCGTTGCGGGCGCCGGTGAGACCCAGTACTTC.

The chain has TRBV7-2 and TRBJ2-7; 12 nucleotides align to TRBD2. The germline CDR1 and CDR2 sequences are SGHTA and FQGNSA. Trimming removed 1 base from V and 7 bases from J; junction bases left unmatched: 5. This CDR3 spans 15 amino acids. In nucleotides, the CDR3 is TGTGCCAGCAGCTTAGTGGCTAGCGGGGGGGGTGAGCAGTACTTC. Translation gives CASSLVASGGGEQYF.

The chain is built from TRBV12-5 and TRBJ1-1; D gene ambiguous. The CDR3 contains 15 residues. The V gene lost 3 bases and the J gene lost 9 bases, with 20 bases spanning the gap. Germline CDR1 is LGHNT and CDR2 is FRNRAP. The CDR3 sequence is CASGFVSSAVGQAFF. DNA of the CDR3: TGTGCTAGTGGTTTTGTATCGAGTGCGGTCGGCCAAGCTTTCTTT.

The rearrangement joins TRBV18 to TRBJ2-5; D is unclear. CDR3 length equals 15 residues. Trimming removed 1 base at V and 2 bases at J, with 11 bases between. Germline lookup yields CDR1 KGHSH and CDR2 LQKENI. CDR3 sequence reads: CASSPLGSAQETQYF. CDR3 DNA: TGTGCCAGCTCACCACTGGGGTCCGCACAAGAGACCCAGTACTTC. The full variable domain, rest sourced from reference TRBV18 and TRBJ2-5, is NAGVMQNPRHLVRRRGQEARLRCSPMKGHSHVYWYRQLPEEGLKFMVYLQKENIIDESGMPKERFSAEFPKEGPSILRIQQVVRGDSAAYFCASSPLGSAQETQYFGPGTRLLVL.

This clone was detected only once. CDR3 coding DNA: TGCGCCAGCAGGTGGGACAGCAATCAGCCCCAGCATTTT. This codes for CASRWDSNQPQHF. This chain connects TRBV5-1 to TRBJ1-5, with D perhaps matching TRBD1 (5 bases). The CDR3 has 13 residues. In germline, CDR1 is SGHRS, CDR2 YFSETQ. The V and J ends lost 5 bases and 1 base respectively, with 7 bases between them.

The V call is TRBV4-2, the J call TRBJ1-6, with TRBD1 matching over 7 bases. The CDR3 totals 16 residues. V shed 0 bases and J 10 bases; nucleotides not matched to a gene: 9. Germline values: CDR1 LGHNA, CDR2 YNFKEQ. The CDR3 sequence is CASSQEQTGLWSPLHF. CDR3 DNA sequence: TGTGCCAGCAGCCAAGAGCAGACAGGGTTATGGTCACCCCTCCACTTT.

The chain couples TRBV30 to TRBJ1-5; D is uncertain. Per the germline V gene, CDR1 is GTSNPN and CDR2 is SVGIG (reference sequence). The CDR3 spans 14 residues. V was shortened by 1 base and J by 4 bases, with 11 bases between the two germline ends. This CDR3 is CAWSAFIGNQPQHF. The CDR3 DNA follows: TGTGCCTGGAGTGCCTTCATTGGGAATCAGCCCCAGCATTTT.

The chain employs TRBV5-1 and TRBJ2-5; 8 nucleotides line up with TRBD2. The germline V gene encodes CDR1 SGHRS and CDR2 YFSETQ. The CDR3 is 15 residues long. The V segment lost 4 bases and the J segment 0 bases; nucleotides outside the gene matches: 5. The CDR3 nucleotides read TGCGCCAGCAGCCCACCAGCGGGAGACCAAGAGACCCAGTACTTC. Its translation is CASSPPAGDQETQYF.

The J gene is TRBJ2-5, the V gene TRBV4-1; no definite D call. This CDR3 is 15 amino acids long. Germline V CDR1 and CDR2: MGHRA, YSYEKL. Trimming cost V 1 base and J 3 bases, with 12 bases left between them. The chain's CDR3 is CASSQAALAKETQYF. Written as DNA, the CDR3 is TGCGCCAGCAGCCAAGCGGCACTTGCCAAAGAGACCCAGTACTTC.

This clone turned up a few times. The rearrangement uses TRBV5-1 and TRBJ2-1, with unresolved D. The CDR3 spans 14 residues. Germline CDR1 reads SGHRS; CDR2 reads YFSETQ. Between the trimmed V and J ends, which lost 0 bases and 7 bases, there was a span of 11 bases. The chain's CDR3 is CASSLVVGLNEQFF. The CDR3 DNA reads as TGCGCCAGCAGCTTGGTAGTTGGGTTGAATGAGCAGTTCTTC.

The rearrangement uses TRBV9 and TRBJ1-2, with TRBD1 as a possible D gene (6 bases). With 3 bases removed from V and 4 bases from J, the gap between germline ends came to 13 bases. Germline CDR1 is SGDLS and CDR2 is YYNGEE. The CDR3 covers 14 residues. CDR3 nucleotide sequence: TGTGCCAGCAGCGGGGAGGGGGGATTCTATGGCTACACCTTC. It is translated as CASSGEGGFYGYTF.

The rearrangement joins TRBV11-2 to TRBJ2-7; maybe TRBD1 (5 bases). Germline V gives CDR1 SGHAT, CDR2 FQNNGV. This CDR3 is built from 15 residues. V lost 5 bases to trimming and J lost 4 bases, with 18 bases between them. CDR3: CASSLHAGSQYEQYF. CDR3 coding DNA: TGTGCCAGCAGCCTCCATGCAGGGTCGCAGTACGAGCAGTACTTC.

The DNA of the CDR3 is TGTGCCAGTAGGGGGGGGCCCGGGACAGATAGTTACGAGCAGTACTTC. It codes for CASRGGPGTDSYEQYF. The V and J genes are TRBV19 and TRBJ2-7; D tentatively reads TRBD1 or TRBD2 (7 bases each). Looked up from germline, CDR1 is LNHDA and CDR2 is SQIVND (reference sequence). The CDR3 is made up of 16 amino acids. V was trimmed by 6 bases and J by 4 bases, leaving 22 bases between them.